One and the same sample provided the 2 T cell receptor beta chains below, sequenced in a study of T-cell reconstitution after alpha-beta-depleted transplantation in children. As it was prepared, the TCRbeta library received unique molecular identifiers. One entry per CDR3 protein results from TCRdb running MiXCR on the PCR reads. Among about 310,000 distinct CDR3 sequences listed, approximately 20% were seen once. This material consisted of PBMCs, mostly from graft donor cells, taken 180 days after TCRalphabeta/CD19-depleted stem cell transplant. The receptors were sampled from a male patient younger than 18 who had a stem cell transplant for acute lymphoblastic leukemia, so the T cells may come from the graft donor.

A few counts support this clonotype. The rearrangement links TRBV7-7 to TRBJ2-1, with TRBD2 matching over 7 bases. The CDR3 consists of 14 residues. Germline-derived CDR1 and CDR2 are SSHAT and FNYEAQ (reference sequence). Trimming took 4 bases from V and 9 from J; bases not matched to a gene: 9. CDR3 sequence (DNA): TGTGCCAGCAGCTCTGATAGCGGGTTCAGTGAGCAGTTCTTC. Its translation is CASSSDSGFSEQFF.

This clonotype appeared many times. V usage is TRBV20-1 and J usage is TRBJ2-5; weak D call: TRBD2 (5 bases). The V end lost 0 bases, the J end lost 5 bases, and 10 bases lay between the germline ends. This CDR3 contains 13 residues. CDR1 and CDR2 from the germline V gene are DFQATT and SNEGSKA (reference sequence). In DNA, the CDR3 is TGCAGTGCTAGAGAGTCTGGGAGCGAGACCCAGTACTTC. It yields the protein CSARESGSETQYF.